This T cell receptor beta chain was obtained from a study of OX40 agonist ivuxolimab in advanced cancers. In the study overall: Ivuxolimab, which targeted the costimulatory receptor OX40 (CD134), was an agonistic, fully human IgG2 monoclonal antibody. Intravenous ivuxolimab was administered to patients every 2 weeks at six dose levels: 0.01, 0.1, 0.3, 1.5, 3 and 10 mg/kg. Of the approximately 54 patients in dose escalation, some 19 had hepatocellular carcinoma, some 15 had melanoma, 9 had renal cell carcinoma and 9 had head and neck cancer. The dose-escalation cohort was over 70% male with a mean age of roughly 60 years, ranging from about 20 to 85. Patients were allowed to have had prior anti-PD-1, anti-PD-L1 or anti-CTLA-4 therapy, and approximately 40% of the dose-escalation patients had previously received checkpoint inhibitors. Partial responses occurred in three dose-escalation patients: two with cutaneous melanoma and one with hepatocellular carcinoma. Peripheral TCRbeta sequencing was intended to test whether TCR sequence diversity was altered and clonal T-cell expansion was caused by ivuxolimab. The monotherapy dose-escalation portion (N ≈ 57 patients) of the phase I ivuxolimab trial is reported in the paper.

General conclusions and limits of the study: The antigen specificity of the peripheral T cells that underwent clonal expansion was not determined. In the 0.1-3.0 mg/kg groups, partial responders were among the patients with the lowest normalized peripheral clonal expansion, particularly in CD8+ T cells. After ivuxolimab, CD8+ T cells had more expanded clones than CD4+ T cells on average. Clonal expansion of both CD4+ and CD8+ blood T cells was observed from baseline to week 6 at doses 0.1 to 3.0 mg/kg. Low levels of normalized T-cell clonal expansion were also seen in some patients who did not respond.

V sheds 7 bases and J sheds 5 bases, leaving 13 bases between their ends. In the germline V gene (reference sequence), CDR1 corresponds to MNHNY and CDR2 to SVGAGI. The CDR3 sequence holds 13 residues, the cysteine and phenylalanine included. CDR3 DNA is the only sequence kept; it has 39 bases, read in frame from the first base. Patients with autoimmune disease history or receiving systemic immunosuppression were excluded from the trial. Peripheral blood for TCR sequencing was collected from all dose cohorts at baseline, on cycle 4 day 1, and on cycle 7 day 1. Samples were obtained from an open-label, multicenter, first-in-human phase I dose-escalation trial of ivuxolimab. The trial enrolled adults with locally advanced or metastatic head and neck squamous cell, hepatocellular, melanoma or renal cell carcinoma. Before TCR sequencing, CD4+ and CD8+ T cells were separately sorted from peripheral blood.

This clone is considered medium-sized (0.01 to 0.1%). It lacks a known antigen. Within one base of it there is no much larger clone, and no base qualities were kept. To sequence the TCRbeta CDR3 region, genomic DNA was isolated from the sorted cells. The immunoSEQ Assay was used to sequence the TCRbeta CDR3 regions. Entries here come from immuneACCESS through TCRdb and include only in-frame sequences with V and J called. Some clones fail to appear in such tables; in the studies checked, an unresolved V gene covers under half of the shortfall, and the cause of the remainder is unknown. In this sample the table shows approximately 20,000 clones, approximately 77% of which occur a single time. The top ten clonotypes cover around 20% of the sample.

This chain joins TRBV6-6 to TRBJ2-3; the D gene lacks a confident call. The TCR sequence derives from an adult with an advanced solid tumor such as melanoma, head and neck, liver or kidney cancer. This sample comprised CD4+ or CD8+ T cells sorted from blood, obtained in a trial of the OX40 agonist ivuxolimab. The bases read TGTGCCAGCAACCCCCACTTCGGAGATACGCAGTATTTT. It is translated as CASNPHFGDTQYF.